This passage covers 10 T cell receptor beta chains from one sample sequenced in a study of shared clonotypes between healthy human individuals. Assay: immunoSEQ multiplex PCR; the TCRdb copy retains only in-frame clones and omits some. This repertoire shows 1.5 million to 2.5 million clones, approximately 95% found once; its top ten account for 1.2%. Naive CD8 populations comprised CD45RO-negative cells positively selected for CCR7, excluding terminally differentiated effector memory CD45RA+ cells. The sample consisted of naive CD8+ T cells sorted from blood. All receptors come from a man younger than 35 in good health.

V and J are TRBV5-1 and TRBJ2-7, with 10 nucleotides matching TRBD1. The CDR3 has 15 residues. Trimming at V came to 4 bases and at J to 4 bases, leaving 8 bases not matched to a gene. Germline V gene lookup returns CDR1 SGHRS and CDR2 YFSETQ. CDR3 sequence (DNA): TGCGCCAGCAGCGCCTGGACAGGGGGGGCGTACGAGCAGTACTTC. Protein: CASSAWTGGAYEQYF.

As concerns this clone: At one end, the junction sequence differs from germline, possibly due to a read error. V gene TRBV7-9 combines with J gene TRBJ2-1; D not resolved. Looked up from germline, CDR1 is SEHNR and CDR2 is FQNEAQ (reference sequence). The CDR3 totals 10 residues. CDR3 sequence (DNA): TGTGCCAGCAGCCACGGCCCCCAGATCTTC. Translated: CASSHGPQIF. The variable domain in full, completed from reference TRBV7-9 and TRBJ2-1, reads DTGVSQNPRHKITKRGQNVTFRCDPISEHNRLYWYRQTLGQGPEFLTYFQNEAQLEKSRLLSDRFSAERPKGSFSTLEIQRTEQGDSAMYLCASSHGPQIFGPGTRLTVL.

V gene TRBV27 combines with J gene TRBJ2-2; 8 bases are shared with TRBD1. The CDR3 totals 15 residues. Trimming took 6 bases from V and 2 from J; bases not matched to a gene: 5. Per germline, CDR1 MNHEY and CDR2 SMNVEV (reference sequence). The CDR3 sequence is CASRDRVGNTGELFF. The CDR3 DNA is TGTGCCAGCAGGGACAGGGTAGGAAACACCGGGGAGCTGTTTTTT.

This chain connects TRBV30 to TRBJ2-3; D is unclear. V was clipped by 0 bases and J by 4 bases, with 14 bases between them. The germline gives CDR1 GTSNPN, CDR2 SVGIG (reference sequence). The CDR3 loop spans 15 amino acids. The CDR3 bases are TGTGCCTGGAGTGTCCTTAACCTCCAGGCAGATACGCAGTATTTT. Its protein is CAWSVLNLQADTQYF. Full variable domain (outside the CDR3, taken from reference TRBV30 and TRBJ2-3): SQTIHQWPATLVQPVGSPLSLECTVEGTSNPNLYWYRQAAGRGLQLLFYSVGIGQISSEVPQNLSASRPQDRQFILSSKKLLLSDSGFYLCAWSVLNLQADTQYFGPGTRLTVL.

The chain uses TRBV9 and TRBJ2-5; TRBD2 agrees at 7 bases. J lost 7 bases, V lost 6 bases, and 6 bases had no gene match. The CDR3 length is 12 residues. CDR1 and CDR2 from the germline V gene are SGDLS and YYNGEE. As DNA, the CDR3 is TGTGCCAGCACCAGCGGGGAGGGGACCCAGTACTTC. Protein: CASTSGEGTQYF. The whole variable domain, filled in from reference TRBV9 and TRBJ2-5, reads DSGVTQTPKHLITATGQRVTLRCSPRSGDLSVYWYQQSLDQGLQFLIQYYNGEERAKGNILERFSAQQFPDLHSELNLSSLELGDSALYFCASTSGEGTQYFGPGTRLLVL.

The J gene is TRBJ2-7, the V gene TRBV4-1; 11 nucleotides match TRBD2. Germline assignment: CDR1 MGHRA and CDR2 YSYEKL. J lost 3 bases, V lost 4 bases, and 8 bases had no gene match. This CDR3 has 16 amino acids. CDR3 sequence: CASSPASGRPNYEQYF. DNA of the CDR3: TGCGCCAGCAGCCCGGCTAGCGGGAGGCCCAACTACGAGCAGTACTTC.

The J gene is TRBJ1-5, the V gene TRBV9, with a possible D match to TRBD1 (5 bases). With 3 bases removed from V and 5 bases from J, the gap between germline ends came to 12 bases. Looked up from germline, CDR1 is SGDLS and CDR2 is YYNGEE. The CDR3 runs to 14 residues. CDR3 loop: CASSASEGYQPQHF. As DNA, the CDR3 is TGTGCCAGCAGCGCGAGTGAGGGGTATCAGCCCCAGCATTTT.

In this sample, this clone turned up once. CDR3 sequence reads: CASSGKGLAPDTQYF. The CDR3 DNA reads as TGTGCCAGCAGCGGCAAAGGACTAGCCCCAGATACGCAGTATTTT. V usage is TRBV9 and J usage is TRBJ2-3; 8 bases are shared with TRBD2. This CDR3 region has 15 residues. Losses at the gene ends were 3 bases for V and 4 bases for J; bases not matched to a gene: 7. Germline CDR1 is SGDLS and CDR2 is YYNGEE.

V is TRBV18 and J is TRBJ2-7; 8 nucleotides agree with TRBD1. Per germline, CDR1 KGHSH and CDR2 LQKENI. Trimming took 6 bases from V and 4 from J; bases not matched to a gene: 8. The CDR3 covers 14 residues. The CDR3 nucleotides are TGTGCCAGCTCTACCGGGACAGGACTATACGAGCAGTACTTC. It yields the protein CASSTGTGLYEQYF.

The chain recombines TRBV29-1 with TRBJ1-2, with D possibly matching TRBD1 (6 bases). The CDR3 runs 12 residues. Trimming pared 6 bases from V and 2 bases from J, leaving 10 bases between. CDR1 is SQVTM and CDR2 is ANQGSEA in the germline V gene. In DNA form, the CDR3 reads TGCAGCGTCCTAGGGGGGAACTATGGCTACACCTTC. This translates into CSVLGGNYGYTF.